In its sample, the clone carrying this TCR beta chain was seen once. The antigen remains undetermined. This record comes from a study of CD8 T cells in Susac syndrome. Broader study findings: As the study acknowledged, the number of individuals in its TCR sequencing and HLA analysis was relatively small.

After extraction with the RNeasy kit, roughly 0.45 to 1 ug of the RNA was reverse transcribed using random hexamers. Across 54 Vbeta and 13 Jbeta, TCR beta CDR3 was amplified with immunoSEQ multiplex PCR. MiXCR was run by TCRdb on the immunoSEQ multiplex PCR reads, yielding one entry per CDR3 protein. The sample holds around 69,000 distinct CDR3 sequences, roughly 95% seen once. In the multiple sclerosis control group, patients were treatment-naive and had stable or active relapsing-remitting disease. The CD8+ and CD4+ T cells were isolated magnetically using a negative isolation approach, whereas the TEMRA cells were enriched by FACS. Sequenced sample: CD4+ T cells from PBMCs. This clonotype was obtained from a human donor with multiple sclerosis.

Here the CDR3 reads CAWGGRSTDTQYF. The CDR3 DNA reads TGTGCCTGGGGGGGGCGAAGCACAGATACGCAGTATTTT. This chain uses TRBV30 with TRBJ2-3; either TRBD1 or TRBD2 may supply D (6 bases each). Germline CDR1 GTSNPN, CDR2 SVGIG (reference sequence). The CDR3 consists of 13 residues. Trimming shortened V by 5 bases and J by 0 bases, and 9 bases separated the two germline ends.